These 13 T cell receptor beta chains originate from one sample sequenced in a study of control samples from healthy donors and cancer patients. Method: immunoSEQ multiplex PCR; TCRdb's copy keeps in-frame clones and lacks some. The sample has 150,000 to 200,000 clones; roughly 89% are singletons. The sequenced sample was blood. Receptors originate from a woman between 25 and 40 years old in good health.

The rearrangement joins TRBV28 to TRBJ1-2, with TRBD1 identical over 7 bases. Germline V gene sequence: CDR1 MDHEN, CDR2 SYDVKM. This CDR3 region has 13 residues. The ends lost 6 bases at V and 5 bases at J; junction bases unmatched: 6. The CDR3 DNA is TGTGCCAGCAGCCCCATCAGGGGGTATGGCTACACCTTC. This sequence encodes CASSPIRGYGYTF.

This sequence joins TRBV9 and TRBJ2-3; 12 nucleotides align to TRBD2. Germline loops: CDR1 SGDLS, CDR2 YYNGEE. Trimming took 3 bases from V and 4 from J; bases not matched to a gene: 3. CDR3 size: 15 residues. The CDR3 DNA follows: TGTGCCAGCAGCGCCCTAGCGGGGGGGGCAGATACGCAGTATTTT. Protein: CASSALAGGADTQYF.

This clone was found a few times. V is TRBV28 and J is TRBJ2-2, with unresolved D. Trimming left V 6 bases short and J 5 bases short, with 10 bases between. The CDR3 has 13 amino acids. Germline CDR1 and CDR2: MDHEN and SYDVKM. The CDR3 DNA is TGTGCCAGCAGGACCAAACTTACCGGGGAGCTGTTTTTT. This gives the protein CASRTKLTGELFF.

The count of this clone is one. Written as DNA, the CDR3 is TGTGCCAGCAGCCAAGAGGACAGGGACACCGGGGAGCTGTTTTTT. Protein sequence: CASSQEDRDTGELFF. The V call is TRBV4-2, the J call TRBJ2-2; 8 bases map to TRBD1. Germline V gene sequence: CDR1 LGHNA, CDR2 YNFKEQ. V lost 0 bases, J lost 3 bases, and 0 bases stayed unmatched. There are 15 residues in the CDR3.

This clone was observed a handful of times. The chain joins TRBV7-9 to TRBJ2-5, with a possible D match to TRBD2 (5 bases). CDR3 length equals 15 residues. Deletions cut 0 bases from V and 4 bases from J, with 12 bases between. CDR1 is SEHNR, CDR2 FQNEAQ, per germline (reference sequence). DNA of the CDR3: TGTGCCAGCAGCTTAGCGGTGGGAGTGGGAGAGACCCAGTACTTC. Its translation is CASSLAVGVGETQYF.

The V call is TRBV3-1 (or the pseudogene TRBV3-2), the J call TRBJ2-3, with D possibly matching TRBD1 (6 bases). Looked up from germline, CDR1 is LGHDT and CDR2 is YNNKEL (reference sequence). Trimming took 4 bases from V and 5 from J, leaving 16 bases between them. The CDR3 has 15 residues. The CDR3 loop is CASSPRRGNKDTQYF. Written as DNA, the CDR3 is TGTGCCAGCAGCCCCCGCAGGGGTAATAAAGATACGCAGTATTTT.

This CDR3 is CASSLSGQGSTDTQYF. Written as DNA, the CDR3 is TGCGCCAGCAGCCTTTCCGGACAGGGGAGCACAGATACGCAGTATTTT. This chain joins TRBV4-1 and TRBJ2-3, with 9 bases lining up with TRBD1. The trim removed 4 bases at V and 0 bases at J, leaving 5 bases unmatched. The CDR3 sequence is 16 residues long. Germline-derived CDR1 and CDR2 are MGHRA and YSYEKL.

The rearrangement joins TRBV5-1 to TRBJ2-2, with a weak D call TRBD1 (6 bases). From germline, CDR1 is SGHRS and CDR2 YFSETQ. The CDR3 covers 15 residues. The V end lost 1 base, the J end lost 3 bases, and 10 bases lay between the germline ends. The CDR3 protein is CASSLLGADTGELFF. CDR3 in DNA: TGCGCCAGCAGCTTGCTGGGGGCGGACACCGGGGAGCTGTTTTTT.

The chain is built from TRBV11-3 and TRBJ1-3, with a tentative D call TRBD1 (5 bases). CDR3 length: 12 residues. Trimming pared 6 bases from V and 5 bases from J, leaving 8 bases between. CDR1 and CDR2 (germline): SGHNT, YENEEA. CDR3 nucleotide sequence: TGTGCCAGCAGTACGGGGCGAAACACCATATATTTT. Its protein is CASSTGRNTIYF.

This sequence joins TRBV19 and TRBJ2-2; 11 nucleotides align to TRBD1. J lost 3 bases, V lost 5 bases, and 5 bases had no gene match. This CDR3 is 16 amino acids long. Per the germline V gene, CDR1 is LNHDA and CDR2 is SQIVND (reference sequence). Here the CDR3 DNA reads TGTGCCAGTAGTGACGGGACAGGGGGGTACACCGGGGAGCTGTTTTTT. Its protein product is CASSDGTGGYTGELFF.

The V and J genes are TRBV29-1 and TRBJ2-2; D ambiguous. Germline loops: CDR1 SQVTM, CDR2 ANQGSEA. Trimming cost V 4 bases and J 7 bases, with 10 bases left between them. There are 12 residues in the CDR3. In DNA, the CDR3 is TGCAGCGTTGTAATTGGGATCGGGGAGCTGTTTTTT. Translating it yields CSVVIGIGELFF.

This clone was detected many times. The chain links TRBV6-5 to TRBJ1-2; 9 bases are a match to TRBD1. The V gene end was trimmed by 7 bases and the J gene end by 1 base; junction bases not matched to a gene: 4. This CDR3 region has 14 residues. Germline assignment: CDR1 MNHEY and CDR2 SVGAGI. CDR3: CASIGTGINYGYTF. The CDR3, as DNA: TGTGCCAGCATTGGGACAGGGATTAACTATGGCTACACCTTC.

J is TRBJ2-3 and V is TRBV5-1; D is undetermined. V was cut by 0 bases and J by 4 bases, with 9 bases left in between. CDR1 and CDR2 (germline): SGHRS, YFSETQ. The CDR3 spans 14 residues. CDR3 nucleotide sequence: TGCGCCAGCAGCTTGGGGGTTAGCCCAGATACGCAGTATTTT. It translates to CASSLGVSPDTQYF. The entire variable domain, with the rest obtained from reference TRBV5-1 and TRBJ2-3, is as follows: KAGVTQTPRYLIKTRGQQVTLSCSPISGHRSVSWYQQTPGQGLQFLFEYFSETQRNKGNFPGRFSGRQFSNSRSEMNVSTLELGDSALYLCASSLGVSPDTQYFGPGTRLTVL.